The next 27 T cell receptor beta chains were all read from a single sample in a study of T cells in Graves' hyperthyroidism and ophthalmopathy. The TCR beta CDR3 regions underwent amplification using RNA transcripts as the source. HTBI primers were employed in a first-round RT-PCR of the TCR CDR3. MiXCR, run by TCRdb on the multiplex PCR reads, gives a single entry per CDR3 protein. The table includes 300,000 to 450,000 distinct CDR3 sequences, 13% detected once. Input material: blood. Receptors originate from a woman under 30 with Graves' hyperthyroidism.

This clonotype has a count of ten or more. V is TRBV28 and J is TRBJ1-2; D remains unclear. Germline V gene sequence: CDR1 MDHEN, CDR2 SYDVKM. The CDR3 totals 13 residues. The germline V and J ends were trimmed by 4 bases and 7 bases, with 13 bases remaining between them. CDR3 residues: CASSSENLLGYTF. CDR3 in DNA: TGTGCCAGCAGTTCCGAGAATCTTCTTGGCTACACCTTC.

V usage is TRBV7-3 and J usage is TRBJ2-3; no firm D call. The CDR3 has 15 residues. Germline assignment: CDR1 SGHTA and CDR2 FQGTGA. V lost 3 bases and J lost 5, with 15 bases in between. CDR3 DNA: TGTGCCAGCAGCTTTTCGGGCCTAGGTGAAGATACGCAGTATTTT. Translation: CASSFSGLGEDTQYF.

This clonotype came up many times. V is TRBV18 and J is TRBJ1-6, with a possible D match to TRBD1 (5 bases). Trimming shortened V by 0 bases and J by 7 bases, and 10 bases separated the two germline ends. The CDR3 covers 15 residues. Germline CDR1 and CDR2: KGHSH and LQKENI. The CDR3 spells CASSPPGENNSPLHF. DNA of the CDR3: TGTGCCAGCTCACCACCGGGGGAAAACAATTCACCCCTCCACTTT.

J is TRBJ2-1 and V is TRBV4-2, with TRBD2 matching over 10 bases. CDR1 LGHNA and CDR2 YNFKEQ come from the germline V gene. There are 17 residues in the CDR3. Trimming cost V 1 base and J 10 bases; bases outside gene matches: 13. The CDR3 nucleotides read TGTGCCAGCAGCCAAGGACGAGCGGGAGGGCCGTACGACGAGCAGTTCTTC. Translated, it gives CASSQGRAGGPYDEQFF.

In this sample, this clonotype turned up many times. The V call is TRBV6-1, the J call TRBJ2-2; D is undetermined. V gave up 6 bases and J gave up 7 bases, with 9 bases separating them. Germline V gene lookup returns CDR1 MNHNS and CDR2 SASEGT. This CDR3 comprises 12 residues. CDR3 in amino acids: CASRLGYGELFF. Here the CDR3 DNA reads TGTGCCAGCAGATTAGGTTACGGGGAGCTGTTTTTT.

The table lists this clonotype with many counts. The chain couples TRBV28 to TRBJ1-1; D unresolved. Germline V lookup: CDR1 MDHEN, CDR2 SYDVKM. This CDR3 spans 16 amino acids. V was cut by 5 bases and J by 1 base, with 17 bases left in between. DNA of the CDR3: TGTGCCAGCAGTCGATACACCCGGAGCAAGAACACTGAAGCTTTCTTT. This encodes CASSRYTRSKNTEAFF.

There are many counts of this clonotype. The chain has TRBV6-1 and TRBJ2-2, with D tentatively TRBD1 (6 bases). This CDR3 contains 14 residues. Germline V gene sequence: CDR1 MNHNS, CDR2 SASEGT. Between the trimmed V and J ends, which lost 7 bases and 4 bases, there was a span of 13 bases. The DNA of the CDR3 is TGTGCCAGCAATAGGCAGGGGCCCACCGGGGAGCTGTTTTTT. Its protein product is CASNRQGPTGELFF.

This clonotype was counted ten times or more. The chain combines TRBV12-3 or TRBV12-4 with TRBJ2-2, with TRBD1 identical over 7 bases. This CDR3 is 14 amino acids long. The trim removed 5 bases at V and 7 bases at J, leaving 7 bases unmatched. The DNA for the CDR3 is TGTGCCAGCAGTCGTCGACAGGGCGGCGGGGAGCTGTTTTTT. Encoded protein: CASSRRQGGGELFF.

This clonotype has a count of ten or more. The chain joins TRBV12-3 or TRBV12-4 to TRBJ2-7; D perhaps matches TRBD2 (6 bases). This CDR3 contains 12 residues. V was clipped by 5 bases and J by 6 bases, with 11 bases between them. The CDR3: CASSRGVSEQYF. DNA for the CDR3: TGTGCCAGCAGTCGCGGGGTCTCCGAGCAGTACTTC.

In its sample, this clonotype was seen many times. The CDR3 loop is CASSLTATGANVLTF. The CDR3 bases are TGTGCCAGCAGTTTAACAGCCACTGGGGCCAACGTCCTGACTTTC. The chain carries TRBV28 and TRBJ2-6; D remains unclear. V was cut by 2 bases and J by 2 bases, with 7 bases left in between. The CDR3 runs to 15 residues. The V gene's germline CDR1 is MDHEN and CDR2 SYDVKM. Combining the CDR3 with reference TRBV28 and TRBJ2-6 gives the whole variable domain DVKVTQSSRYLVKRTGEKVFLECVQDMDHENMFWYRQDPGLGLRLIYFSYDVKMKEKGDIPEGYSVSREKKERFSLILESASTNQTSMYLCASSLTATGANVLTFGAGSRLTVL.

Many counts were recorded for this clonotype. This chain connects TRBV2 to TRBJ1-2, with D unclear. Germline CDR1 reads SNHLY; CDR2 reads FYNNEI. The V end lost 7 bases, the J end lost 6 bases, and 18 bases lay between the germline ends. The CDR3 loop spans 14 amino acids. The CDR3 bases are TGTGCCAGCAAACGACGATCCCAGGATAATGGCTACACCTTC. Amino acid sequence: CASKRRSQDNGYTF.

This clonotype has a handful of counts. The chain recombines TRBV5-8 with TRBJ1-2; no reliable D call. CDR1 and CDR2 (germline): SGHTS, YDEGEE. This CDR3 comprises 12 residues. The V gene lost 4 bases and the J gene lost 1 base, with 5 bases spanning the gap. Written as DNA, the CDR3 is TGTGCCAGCAGCGCCCATAACTATGGCTACACCTTC. This encodes CASSAHNYGYTF.

The rearrangement links TRBV6-1 to TRBJ1-1; D is uncertain. Germline values: CDR1 MNHNS, CDR2 SASEGT. This CDR3 is 13 amino acids long. The V gene lost 2 bases and the J gene lost 5 bases, with 9 bases spanning the gap. CDR3 amino acids: CASSELGYTEAFF. DNA of the CDR3: TGTGCCAGCAGTGAACTGGGTTATACTGAAGCTTTCTTT.

This clonotype was counted ten times or more. The chain combines TRBV6-2 or TRBV6-3 with TRBJ2-7; D might be TRBD1 (5 bases). CDR1 is MNHEY and CDR2 is SVGEGT in the germline V gene. CDR3 length: 15 residues. Trimming removed 6 bases at V and 4 bases at J, with 19 bases between. Written as DNA, the CDR3 is TGTGCCAGCAGGCCGGGCTGGCAGGGCGTTTACGAGCAGTACTTC. Its translation: CASRPGWQGVYEQYF.

As regards this clonotype: This may come from a read error, since a much larger clone is one base off. V usage is TRBV12-5 and J usage is TRBJ2-1; D gene unclear. Germline CDR1 reads LGHNT; CDR2 reads FRNRAP. With 7 bases removed from V and 2 bases from J, the gap between germline ends came to 12 bases. The length of the CDR3 is 14 residues. Here the CDR3 DNA reads TGTGCTAGTGATTCCGTGGGGACCTACAATGAGCAGTTCTTC. It is translated as CASDSVGTYNEQFF.

This clonotype was counted at least ten times. The chain uses TRBV29-1 and TRBJ1-1, with TRBD1 matching 9 bases. Trimming removed 4 bases from V and 4 bases from J; junction bases left unmatched: 7. CDR1 is SQVTM, CDR2 ANQGSEA, per germline. There are 14 residues in the CDR3. The CDR3, as DNA: TGCAGCGTTGGAACAGGGGGCGGTAGCACTGAAGCTTTCTTT. Amino acid sequence: CSVGTGGGSTEAFF.

This clonotype was detected only a few times. V usage is TRBV27 and J usage is TRBJ1-5; D remains unclear. This CDR3 spans 16 amino acids. V lost 8 bases and J lost 5, with 22 bases in between. Germline-derived CDR1 and CDR2 are MNHEY and SMNVEV (reference sequence). CDR3 DNA: TGTGCCAGCGGCTCGACCAGGCCCCTGGGAGATCAGCCCCAGCATTTT. This sequence encodes CASGSTRPLGDQPQHF.

This clonotype was counted ten times or more. This chain uses TRBV7-2 with TRBJ2-1; TRBD2 is a possible D gene (7 bases). The CDR3 has 16 amino acids. Trimming cost V 1 base and J 4 bases, with 14 bases left between them. Germline CDR1 is SGHTA and CDR2 is FQGNSA. CDR3 protein: CASSLVTAGAYNEQFF. The CDR3 DNA sequence: TGTGCCAGCAGCTTAGTAACGGCGGGGGCGTACAATGAGCAGTTCTTC. The variable domain in full, completed from reference TRBV7-2 and TRBJ2-1, reads GAGVSQSPSNKVTEKGKDVELRCDPISGHTALYWYRQSLGQGLEFLIYFQGNSAPDKSGLPSDRFSAERTGGSVSTLTIQRTQQEDSAVYLCASSLVTAGAYNEQFFGPGTRLTVL.

V usage is TRBV27 and J usage is TRBJ2-1, with D tentatively TRBD2 (7 bases). The V end was cut by 6 bases, the J end by 10 bases, with 16 bases between. Germline V lookup: CDR1 MNHEY, CDR2 SMNVEV (reference sequence). The CDR3 length is 13 residues. CDR3 residues: CASSRWGGWEQFF. The CDR3 coding sequence is TGTGCCAGCAGCCGGTGGGGGGGCTGGGAGCAGTTCTTC.

Worth noting for this clonotype: A junction end diverges from the germline sequence, so it may reflect a read error. J is TRBJ2-1 and V is TRBV4-3; D is unclear. The length of the CDR3 is 14 residues. Germline CDR1 is LGHNA and CDR2 is YSLEER. CDR3 in DNA: TGCGCCAGCAGCCGACGGGTCTCCCACAATGAGCAGTTCTTC. Protein product: CASSRRVSHNEQFF.

The sample holds many counts of this clonotype. The chain has TRBV27 and TRBJ2-7; D uncertain. Trimming removed 2 bases at V and 2 bases at J, with 10 bases between. Germline loops: CDR1 MNHEY, CDR2 SMNVEV (reference sequence). The CDR3 runs to 14 residues. The CDR3 coding sequence is TGTGCCAGCAGTTTACGGGCCCTAGCCTACGAGCAGTACTTC. The encoded protein is CASSLRALAYEQYF.

The genes are TRBV20-1 and TRBJ2-1; 9 bases map to TRBD1. The germline gives CDR1 DFQATT, CDR2 SNEGSKA (reference sequence). CDR3 length equals 19 residues. V lost 4 bases to trimming and J lost 1 base; unmatched junction nucleotides: 17. The CDR3 nucleotides are TGCAGTGCTACCCTTTCGGAGGACAGGGGATTGAGGTCCTACAATGAGCAGTTCTTC. The encoded protein is CSATLSEDRGLRSYNEQFF.

The sample holds many counts of this clonotype. The rearrangement links TRBV18 to TRBJ2-3, with a possible D match to TRBD2 (5 bases). Germline V gene sequence: CDR1 KGHSH, CDR2 LQKENI. The CDR3 runs to 14 residues. The ends were cut back, 11 bases at V and 5 bases at J, with 20 bases in the middle. The CDR3 nucleotides are TGTGCCGGCGGTTCTCCCGCCGGAGGAGATACGCAGTATTTT. Translation: CAGGSPAGGDTQYF.

This clonotype was observed at least ten times. The rearrangement joins TRBV28 to TRBJ2-5; D is undetermined. V was cut by 1 base and J by 3 bases, with 12 bases left in between. The germline V gene encodes CDR1 MDHEN and CDR2 SYDVKM. CDR3 length: 15 amino acids. CDR3 in DNA: TGTGCCAGCAGTTTATTGGCAACCGCGAAAGAGACCCAGTACTTC. Its protein is CASSLLATAKETQYF.

This clonotype was seen many times. The rearrangement links TRBV6-1 to TRBJ1-1; the D is unclear. The V gene's germline CDR1 is MNHNS and CDR2 SASEGT. The CDR3 is 14 amino acids. With 5 bases removed from V and 1 base from J, the gap between germline ends came to 11 bases. The CDR3 loop reads CASSPDVGNTEAFF. The CDR3 DNA follows: TGTGCCAGCAGTCCGGACGTAGGGAACACTGAAGCTTTCTTT.

This clonotype was detected only a few times. The chain carries TRBV18 and TRBJ2-4, with 12 bases lining up with TRBD2. Germline lookup yields CDR1 KGHSH and CDR2 LQKENI. The CDR3 sequence is 16 residues long. V shed 3 bases, J shed 0 bases, and the junction held 0 bases outside the gene matches. CDR3: CASSPTSGGAKNIQYF. The CDR3 nucleotides are TGTGCCAGCTCACCGACTAGCGGGGGAGCCAAAAACATTCAGTACTTC.

In this sample, this clonotype turned up many times. V is TRBV3-1 and J is TRBJ2-3; unclear D gene. Germline V gene lookup returns CDR1 LGHDT and CDR2 YNNKEL (reference sequence). The CDR3 is made up of 15 amino acids. Trimming took off 1 base at V and 0 bases at J, with 8 bases between the two ends. The CDR3 loop reads CASSQVTISTDTQYF. The CDR3, as DNA: TGTGCCAGCAGCCAAGTTACCATTAGCACAGATACGCAGTATTTT.